This T cell receptor (beta chain) is from a study of spatial heterogeneity in lung cancer. TCRdb itself ran the 5' RACE reads through MiXCR, one entry per CDR3 protein. The data contain around 89,000 distinct CDR3 sequences, approximately 12% of them singletons. Time point in this sample: sample taken at primary tumor resection. TCRs were sequenced from unsorted whole RNA of tumor, nontumor lung or PBMC. The CDR3 consists of 13 residues. Per the germline V gene, CDR1 is SEHNR and CDR2 is FQNEAQ (reference sequence). V shed 5 bases and J 4 bases; nucleotides not matched to a gene: 3. Sequences were derived from PBMCs, sampled at surgery. The sequence was collected from a male donor with early-stage non-small cell lung cancer. The rearrangement links TRBV7-9 to TRBJ2-3; 7 bases agree with TRBD2. The CDR3 loop reads CASSQAGSDTQYF. Here the CDR3 DNA reads TGTGCCAGCAGCCAAGCGGGGTCAGATACGCAGTATTTT.